These T cell receptor beta chains were read from a single sample in a study of cytomegalovirus exposure and HLA in healthy donors. Sequencing was performed with immunoSEQ multiplex PCR; in TCRdb, only in-frame clones are kept and a portion is missing. The sample records some 130,000 clones, roughly four fifths being singletons. The sequenced material came from PBMCs. All receptors come from a young woman in good health and CMV-seronegative. Each CDR3 is given with its conserved first and last residue. The order of the fields is J gene, V gene, CDR3 length, D gene, clone size, CDR3 protein, CDR3 DNA. D genes are given only for firm matches. Clone sizes are given selectively: once, few, many, or a class where the clone is expanded.

TRBJ1-5 | TRBV9 | 15 | NA | NA | CASSVLRYSNQPQHF | TGTGCCAGCAGCGTACTGAGATATAGCAATCAGCCCCAGCATTTT
TRBJ2-3 | TRBV19 | 18 | TRBD2 | once | CASSKGLAGGLATDTQYF | TGTGCCAGTAGTAAGGGACTAGCGGGGGGCCTTGCCACAGATACGCAGTATTTT
TRBJ2-7 | TRBV7-9 | 14 | NA | NA | CASSSSGRLYEQYF | TGTGCCAGCAGCTCGTCCGGGAGACTCTACGAGCAGTACTTC
TRBJ2-6 | TRBV6-5 | 16 | TRBD1 | once | CASSYEGASGANVLTF | TGTGCCAGCAGTTACGAGGGGGCATCTGGGGCCAACGTCCTGACTTTC
TRBJ1-4 | TRBV6-5 | 16 | NA | NA | CASSSSGSRRNEKLFF | TGTGCCAGCAGTTCATCCGGGAGTCGGAGGAATGAAAAACTGTTTTTT
TRBJ2-2 | TRBV7-9 | 14 | NA | few | CASSSRTNTGELFF | TGTGCCAGCAGCTCCAGGACGAACACCGGGGAGCTGTTTTTT
TRBJ2-5 | TRBV5-6 | 16 | NA | NA | CASSLAAAVLIETQYF | TGTGCCAGCAGCTTGGCCGCGGCCGTTTTAATAGAGACCCAGTACTTC
TRBJ1-6 | TRBV2 | 15 | NA | few | CASREKRSNNSPLHF | TGTGCCAGCAGGGAGAAAAGGAGTAACAATTCACCCCTCCACTTT
TRBJ2-3 | TRBV5-1 | 14 | NA | NA | CASSYRQFTDTQYF | TGCGCCAGCAGCTACCGACAGTTCACAGATACGCAGTATTTT
TRBJ2-5 | TRBV28 | 15 | TRBD1 | NA | CASTKTGRHQETQYF | TGTGCCAGCACCAAGACAGGGCGCCACCAAGAGACCCAGTACTTC
TRBJ2-1 | TRBV6-1 | 15 | TRBD2 | NA | CASHNRGGWNNEQFF | TGTGCCAGTCATAACCGGGGGGGCTGGAACAATGAGCAGTTCTTC
TRBJ1-2 | TRBV28 | 13 | NA | few | CASRTGPGAGYTF | TGTGCCAGCAGAACAGGTCCTGGGGCTGGCTACACCTTC
TRBJ1-4 | TRBV11-2 | 13 | NA | NA | CASSSGFNEKLFF | TGTGCCAGCAGCTCCGGGTTTAATGAAAAACTGTTTTTT
TRBJ2-3 | TRBV19 | 15 | TRBD2 | few | CASSPYSGVSDTQYF | TGTGCCAGTAGTCCATATAGCGGGGTCTCAGATACGCAGTATTTT
TRBJ1-5 | TRBV30 | 13 | TRBD1 | NA | CAWSGRGDQPQHF | TGTGCCTGGAGTGGCAGGGGGGATCAGCCCCAGCATTTT
TRBJ1-6 | TRBV7-2 | 15 | TRBD1 | NA | CASSSRTGDGSPLHF | TGTGCCAGCAGCTCCCGGACAGGGGACGGTTCACCCCTCCACTTT
TRBJ2-7 | TRBV9 | 14 | NA | NA | CASSVGQDIAEQYF | TGTGCCAGCAGCGTAGGACAGGACATTGCTGAGCAGTACTTC
TRBJ1-5 | TRBV27 | 16 | TRBD1 | NA | CASSRTGRVNNQPQHF | TGTGCCAGCAGCAGGACAGGTAGAGTGAACAATCAGCCCCAGCATTTT
TRBJ1-6 | TRBV4-3 | 18 | TRBD1 | NA | CASSPTGTGTIDNSPLHF | TGCGCCAGCAGCCCTACCGGGACAGGGACCATTGATAATTCACCCCTCCACTTT
TRBJ2-7 | TRBV4-1 | 14 | NA | NA | CASSRYLADYEQYF | TGCGCCAGCAGCCGGTACTTAGCGGACTACGAGCAGTACTTC
TRBJ1-2 | TRBV11-3 | 13 | NA | NA | CASSATSSYGYTF | TGTGCCAGCAGCGCGACAAGCTCCTATGGCTACACCTTC
TRBJ2-3 | TRBV6-1 | 14 | NA | few | CASSARTSTDTQYF | TGTGCCAGCAGTGCACGGACAAGCACAGATACGCAGTATTTT
TRBJ2-7 | TRBV29-1 | 13 | NA | NA | CSAGEGSLYEQYF | TGCAGCGCAGGGGAGGGCTCTCTCTACGAGCAGTACTTC
TRBJ1-1 | TRBV11-2 | 14 | NA | once | CASSLYGGDTEAFF | TGTGCCAGCAGCTTATATGGAGGTGACACTGAAGCTTTCTTT
TRBJ2-2 | TRBV7-9 | 15 | TRBD2 | NA | CASSFGTSLVGELFF | TGTGCCAGCAGCTTTGGGACTAGCCTTGTTGGGGAGCTGTTTTTT
TRBJ2-2 | TRBV2 | 14 | NA | NA | CASMGLRNTGELFF | TGTGCCAGCATGGGACTTCGAAACACCGGGGAGCTGTTTTTT
TRBJ2-5 | TRBV5-1 | 14 | NA | once | CASSLEYRAETQYF | TGCGCCAGCAGCTTGGAATACAGGGCGGAGACCCAGTACTTC
TRBJ1-2 | TRBV4-1 | 15 | TRBD1 | NA | CASSPTGTRNYGYTF | TGCGCCAGCAGCCCGACAGGGACTCGTAACTATGGCTACACCTTC
TRBJ1-4 | TRBV28 | 15 | TRBD1 | NA | CASSPHRGGAEKLFF | TGTGCCAGCAGTCCCCACAGGGGTGGTGCTGAAAAACTGTTTTTT
TRBJ2-5 | TRBV7-3 | 13 | NA | NA | CASSRGAMETQYF | TGTGCCAGCAGCCGGGGGGCCATGGAGACCCAGTACTTC
TRBJ1-3 | TRBV29-1 | 11 | NA | NA | CSVEAGNTIYF | TGCAGCGTTGAAGCGGGAAACACCATATATTTT
TRBJ1-3 | TRBV12-5 | 15 | TRBD1 | NA | CASAKYQGAGNTIYF | TGTGCTAGTGCCAAATATCAGGGGGCCGGAAACACCATATATTTT
TRBJ2-7 | TRBV19 | 13 | NA | NA | CASSRSRTYEQYF | TGTGCCAGTAGTAGAAGCAGGACCTACGAGCAGTACTTC